This T cell receptor beta chain was identified in a study of blood T cell repertoires in COVID-19 (dated by TCRdb to 2020 to 2021). Study-wide context: Samples from collaborators originated in the United States, Italy and Spain and spanned both the acute and convalescent phases of COVID-19. Samples were obtained from the ongoing ImmuneRACE study (first 160 participants) and from 1,254 subjects provided by 6 global collaborators. The sample metadata nearly always contained a de-identified subject ID, COVID-19 status, age in years and sex. Where available, HLA class I and class II types were obtained from metadata supplied by the sample provider rather than from assay-based typing. A freely available public database, intended as a resource for researchers studying the immune response to SARS-CoV-2, is where the repertoires were released. The prospective study material was composed of cDNA or gDNA derived from T cells, B-cell-depleted T cells, or PBMCs. Deeply sampled blood TCRbeta repertoires from subjects exposed to, actively infected with, or recovered from COVID-19 were included in the dataset.

The study at large found these results: The quantity of clinical and demographic metadata differed by source and by participant and was supplied without curation.

A word on this clone: Its target antigen remains unknown. No base quality values were provided; no much bigger clone lies one nucleotide off.

V drops 3 bases and J drops 9 bases, leaving 15 bases in between. The cysteine opens and the phenylalanine closes a CDR3 of 14 amino acids. CDR3 DNA is the only sequence kept; it has 42 bases, read in frame from the first base. CDR1 and CDR2 are read off the germline V gene as KGHDR and SFDVKD. TCRbeta CDR3 regions were amplified from genomic DNA using the immunoSEQ Assay, a bias-controlled multiplex PCR. Concerning the study's data processing: The number of nucleated cells in each sample was estimated by amplification of reference gene primers within the assay. To quantify the absolute abundance of each unique TCRbeta CDR3 rearrangement, sequence reads were collapsed and filtered. For each sample, productive Simpson clonality was calculated as the square root of Simpson's diversity index across productive rearrangements. What TCRdb holds here is the immuneACCESS table cut down to in-frame rearrangements. Part of the clones is not present; checked against another copy, under half of the missing clones reflect an unresolved V gene, and the others are unexplained. The V and J calls and clone size come from that table; D and trimming were worked out from the DNA. In this sample the table shows around 250,000 clones, 84% of which occur a single time. The top ten hold over 8.5% of the sample.

The collaborating institutions used their own protocols to collect whole blood in K2EDTA tubes. For TCRbeta analysis, collaborators shipped samples in one of three forms: frozen whole blood, isolated PBMCs, or DNA extracted from either of those sample types. The specimen was peripheral blood. The sequence derives from a human donor in a cohort sampled during active COVID-19. This chain joins TRBV24-1 to TRBJ2-3; perhaps TRBD2 is the D gene, with 6 bases matching. The CDR3 protein is CATSDTRRGGTQYF. The bases are TGTGCCACCAGTGATACGAGAAGGGGAGGCACGCAGTATTTT.